Listed here are 8 T cell receptor beta chains from one sample, sequenced in a study of CD4 T cells in relation to SARS-CoV-2 and coronaviruses. Unexposed donor CD4+ T cells date from about 2011-2018, before the COVID-19 pandemic. CD4+ T cells were isolated from the cells after 10 days of culture. Method: immunoSEQ multiplex PCR; TCRdb's copy keeps in-frame clones and lacks some. The table lists roughly 25,000 clones, about 82% of them singletons, with 20% to 25% in the top ten. Their target antigens are unknown. Sequenced input: CD4+ T cells from PBMCs, cultured in vitro. Receptor source: a human donor in good health.

The chain combines TRBV29-1 with TRBJ1-3; D not resolved. This CDR3 region has 15 residues. Germline loops: CDR1 SQVTM, CDR2 ANQGSEA. The V gene lost 0 bases and the J gene lost 2 bases, with 11 bases spanning the gap. This CDR3 reads CSVEEVRGAGNTIYF. DNA for the CDR3: TGCAGCGTTGAAGAAGTAAGAGGAGCTGGAAACACCATATATTTT.

The rearrangement joins TRBV5-1 to TRBJ2-5; tentative D call: TRBD2 (5 bases). The CDR3 is made up of 15 amino acids. Between the trimmed V and J ends, which lost 0 bases and 2 bases, there was a span of 11 bases. Germline V CDR1 and CDR2: SGHRS, YFSETQ. The CDR3 nucleotides are TGCGCCAGCAGCTTGGGCCTGGGGAGTCAAGAGACCCAGTACTTC. Protein: CASSLGLGSQETQYF.

This chain joins TRBV28 and TRBJ1-1, with TRBD1 identical over 7 bases. The ends lost 5 bases at V and 2 bases at J; junction bases unmatched: 11. Germline V lookup: CDR1 MDHEN, CDR2 SYDVKM. This CDR3 has 16 amino acids. The CDR3 sequence: CASSIPGQTTNTEAFF. The CDR3 DNA reads TGTGCCAGCAGTATACCGGGACAGACCACAAACACTGAAGCTTTCTTT.

CDR3 sequence (DNA): TGTGCCAGCAGTTACGGGGGGGGACTAGCGAACGAGCAGTACTTC. Protein: CASSYGGGLANEQYF. The chain uses TRBV6-2 or TRBV6-3 and TRBJ2-7; 10 positions match TRBD2. Trimming took 2 bases from V and 5 from J; bases not matched to a gene: 6. This CDR3 comprises 15 residues. Germline-derived CDR1 and CDR2 are MNHEY and SVGEGT.

V is TRBV6-6 and J is TRBJ1-1; D unresolved. The germline V gene has CDR1 MNHNY and CDR2 SVGAGI (reference sequence). The CDR3 is made up of 12 amino acids. Deletions cut 4 bases from V and 1 base from J, with 4 bases between. The CDR3 protein is CASSSGNTEAFF. CDR3 bases: TGTGCCAGCAGTTCAGGGAACACTGAAGCTTTCTTT.

J is TRBJ1-1 and V is TRBV15, with 7 bases that match TRBD1. Germline values: CDR1 LNHNV, CDR2 YYDKDF (reference sequence). The CDR3 contains 13 residues. V lost 3 bases to trimming and J lost 6 bases; unmatched junction nucleotides: 4. The CDR3 here is CATSRVGGAEAFF. CDR3 DNA sequence: TGTGCCACCAGCAGGGTAGGGGGCGCTGAAGCTTTCTTT.

The V call is TRBV27, the J call TRBJ2-3; D is unclear. This CDR3 has 13 residues. V was trimmed by 0 bases and J by 0 bases, leaving 1 base between them. Germline lookup yields CDR1 MNHEY and CDR2 SMNVEV (reference sequence). The chain's CDR3 is CASSLSSTDTQYF. CDR3 bases: TGTGCCAGCAGTTTATCCAGCACAGATACGCAGTATTTT.

The chain links TRBV3-1 (or the pseudogene TRBV3-2) to TRBJ1-2; D is possibly TRBD1 (6 bases). The V end was cut by 1 base, the J end by 4 bases, with 13 bases between. Looked up from germline, CDR1 is LGHDT and CDR2 is YNNKEL (reference sequence). This CDR3 spans 15 amino acids. CDR3 loop: CASSQVSGQPYGYTF. The CDR3 DNA sequence: TGTGCCAGCAGCCAAGTCAGCGGACAGCCCTATGGCTACACCTTC.